This T cell receptor beta chain appears in the sequencing data of a study of T cell responses to AZD1222 COVID-19 vaccine. CDR1 is MGHDK, CDR2 SYGVNS, per germline. The V gene end was trimmed by 3 bases and the J gene end by 2 bases; junction bases not matched to a gene: 13. The CDR3 runs to 18 residues. Study findings and constraints: Variant regions that are unmutated are reportedly the target of nearly half of spike-specific TCRs. Seropositive status at baseline applied to only 6 or 7 AZD1222 recipients.

At least ten counts were recorded for this clone. Antigen unknown. Data came from immunoSEQ multiplex PCR; TCRdb stores just in-frame clones and leaves some out. The data show 110,000 or so clones, with roughly 90% seen just once and roughly 6.9% held by the top ten. Material: peripheral blood, obtained 28 days after the second AZD1222 dose. The clonotype comes from an adult who received the AZD1222 COVID-19 vaccine. The chain uses TRBV25-1 and TRBJ2-5; TRBD2 aligns across 9 bases. The DNA for the CDR3 is TGTGCCAGCAGTGACCCGGGGGAGAGACTAGCGGAACAAGAGACCCAGTACTTC. This gives the protein CASSDPGERLAEQETQYF. Drawing the rest from reference TRBV25-1 and TRBJ2-5, the complete variable domain is EADIYQTPRYLVIGTGKKITLECSQTMGHDKMYWYQQDPGMELHLIHYSYGVNSTEKGDLSSESTVSRIRTEHFPLTLESARPSHTSQYLCASSDPGERLAEQETQYFGPGTRLLVL.